These 6 T cell receptor beta chains came from one sample sequenced in a study of technical replicates of blood from several donors. Only in-frame clones appear in the TCRdb table, and some are missing; sequencing was by immunoSEQ multiplex PCR. The sample carries approximately 76,000 clones, roughly nine tenths recorded once. Input material: T cells isolated from PBMCs. These receptors came from a human donor in good health.

V usage is TRBV28 and J usage is TRBJ2-5; TRBD2 agrees at 13 bases. The CDR3 covers 16 residues. CDR1 is MDHEN, CDR2 SYDVKM, per germline. With V trimmed by 5 bases and J by 7 bases, 10 bases remained unmatched. The chain's CDR3 is CASSKGLAGSKGTQYF. The CDR3 region has the DNA TGTGCCAGCAGTAAGGGACTAGCGGGATCAAAGGGGACCCAGTACTTC.

The J gene is TRBJ2-3, the V gene TRBV2; a weak D match, TRBD1 (5 bases). The CDR3 contains 14 residues. Per the germline V gene, CDR1 is SNHLY and CDR2 is FYNNEI. The V end lost 8 bases, the J end lost 2 bases, and 14 bases lay between the germline ends. The CDR3 loop reads CASADLTDTDTQYF. The CDR3 region has the DNA TGTGCCAGCGCCGATCTGACAGACACAGATACGCAGTATTTT.

This chain links TRBV11-3 with TRBJ2-5; the D gene is possibly TRBD2 (6 bases). CDR1 SGHNT and CDR2 YENEEA come from the germline V gene. V was cut by 5 bases and J by 0 bases, with 7 bases left in between. CDR3 size: 13 residues. This CDR3 is CASSLAYQETQYF. The CDR3 nucleotides read TGTGCCAGCAGCCTAGCGTACCAAGAGACCCAGTACTTC.

V is TRBV5-1 and J is TRBJ2-7; 8 bases match TRBD1. Per germline, CDR1 SGHRS and CDR2 YFSETQ. The CDR3 sequence is 14 residues long. With 0 bases clipped from V and 5 bases from J, the junction kept 4 bases outside the gene matches. As DNA, the CDR3 is TGCGCCAGCAGCTTGGAACAGGGGGGCGACGAGCAGTACTTC. Translated: CASSLEQGGDEQYF.

This sequence joins TRBV5-4 and TRBJ2-1; 8 nucleotides align to TRBD1. CDR1 is SGHNT, CDR2 YYREEE, per germline (reference sequence). V was pared by 2 bases and J by 0 bases, with 1 base of the junction left unmatched. The CDR3 is 15 residues long. The CDR3 bases are TGTGCCAGCAGCTTAGACAGGGGCTCCTACAATGAGCAGTTCTTC. Encoded protein: CASSLDRGSYNEQFF.

The chain has TRBV6-1 and TRBJ1-2; 10 nucleotides line up with TRBD1. V gave up 4 bases and J gave up 8 bases; unmatched junction bases: 10. Germline CDR1 is MNHNS and CDR2 is SASEGT. CDR3 length: 15 residues. CDR3 in DNA: TGTGCCAGCAGTGCTCCGGGACAGGGGATGGACGGCTACACCTTC. Its protein is CASSAPGQGMDGYTF.